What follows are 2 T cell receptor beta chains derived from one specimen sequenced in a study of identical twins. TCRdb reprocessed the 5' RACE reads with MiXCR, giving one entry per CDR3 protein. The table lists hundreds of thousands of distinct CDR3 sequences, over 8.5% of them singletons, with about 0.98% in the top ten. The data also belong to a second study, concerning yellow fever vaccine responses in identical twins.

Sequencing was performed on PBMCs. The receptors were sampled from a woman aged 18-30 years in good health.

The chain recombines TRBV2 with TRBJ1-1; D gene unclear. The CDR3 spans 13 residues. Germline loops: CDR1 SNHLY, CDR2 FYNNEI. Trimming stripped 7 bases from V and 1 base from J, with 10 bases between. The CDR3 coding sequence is TGTGCCAGCATAAGGCAGTCGAACACTGAAGCTTTCTTT. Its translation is CASIRQSNTEAFF.

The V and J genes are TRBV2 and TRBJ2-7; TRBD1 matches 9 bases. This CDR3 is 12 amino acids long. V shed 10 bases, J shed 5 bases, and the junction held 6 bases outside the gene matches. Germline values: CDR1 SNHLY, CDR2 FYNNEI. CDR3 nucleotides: TGTGCCATCCGGGACAGGGTCCACGAGCAGTACTTC. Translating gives CAIRDRVHEQYF.